This T cell receptor (beta chain) stems from a study of blood T cell repertoires in COVID-19. Sequencing was performed with immunoSEQ multiplex PCR; in TCRdb, only in-frame clones are kept and a portion is missing. The repertoire has around 250,000 clones, approximately 89% of them found once; the top ten carry 1.6%. Per germline, CDR1 SGHAT and CDR2 FQNNGV. With V trimmed by 1 base and J by 8 bases, 10 bases remained unmatched. This CDR3 region has 16 residues. This TCR was sampled from a woman aged 60-75 years who had recovered from COVID-19. The chain is built from TRBV11-2 and TRBJ1-2; 10 bases line up with TRBD1. The source material was peripheral blood. This CDR3 reads CASSLATGQGEEGYTF. The CDR3 coding sequence is TGTGCCAGCAGCTTAGCCACAGGACAGGGGGAGGAGGGCTACACCTTC.